This T cell receptor (beta chain) originates from a study of blood T cell repertoires in COVID-19 (TCRdb year 2020). At the level of the whole study: Collaborator samples came from the United States, Italy and Spain and covered acute and convalescent phases of COVID-19. The material from the prospective study consisted of cDNA or gDNA derived from T cells, B-cell-depleted T cells, or PBMCs. Subjects who had been exposed to COVID-19, were actively infected with it, or had recovered from it provided the deeply sampled blood TCRbeta repertoires that made up the dataset. The repertoires were made available in a free public database intended to serve as a resource for research on the immune response to SARS-CoV-2. Samples were obtained from the ongoing ImmuneRACE study (first 160 participants) and from about 1,300 subjects provided by 6 global collaborators. The sample metadata nearly always contained a de-identified subject ID, COVID-19 status, age in years and sex. Where HLA class I and class II types were available, the types were taken from metadata supplied by the sample provider, not from assay-based typing.

As concerns this clone: Its antigen is still unknown. No base-level quality is on record; no much larger clone is a single base apart.

TCRbeta CDR3 regions were amplified from genomic DNA using the immunoSEQ Assay, a bias-controlled multiplex PCR. On the study's bioinformatics: Nucleated cell counts per sample were estimated from amplification of reference gene primers within the assay. To quantify the absolute abundance of each unique TCRbeta CDR3 rearrangement, sequence reads were collapsed and filtered. For each sample, productive Simpson clonality was calculated as the square root of Simpson's diversity index across productive rearrangements. TCRdb took this table from immuneACCESS and kept in-frame rearrangements with V and J called. Such tables lack part of the clones; where checked against another copy, unresolved V genes explain under half of the gap, and the rest is unexplained. From that table come the V and J calls and clone size; the DNA was used to work out D and trimming. Here the sample has about 220,000 clones; about four fifths occur a single time. In total, the top ten clones hold about 1.3% of the sample.

In the prospective study, participants were about 18 to 90 years old, resided in about two dozen geographic areas of the United States, and were enrolled through a virtual design. In the prospective study, participants were assigned to cohorts based on the clinical history participants reported in a screening survey and a study questionnaire. Mobile phlebotomists in the prospective study collected whole blood, serum and a nasopharyngeal or oropharyngeal swab from every participant. Participants in the prospective study had the option to provide additional blood draws and questionnaires over an approximately 2-month period. Blood samples from the prospective study were shipped frozen or at room temperature prior to DNA extraction. The paper as a whole reports these results and caveats: How much clinical and demographic metadata was included differed by source and by participant, and the metadata was provided uncurated.

The source material was PBMCs or T cells enriched from blood (not recorded which). The sequence came from a woman between 35 and 50 years old with acute COVID-19.

The CDR3 is CATSGQGARNEQYF. Read as DNA, the sequence is TGTGCCACCTCGGGACAGGGGGCCAGGAACGAGCAGTACTTC. The chain is made from TRBV18 and TRBJ2-7; 12 nucleotides in the junction match TRBD1. CDR1 and CDR2, looked up from the germline V gene, are KGHSH and LQKENI. Measured from the cysteine to the phenylalanine, the CDR3 is 14 residues long. Just CDR3 DNA is preserved here, 42 bases in frame from base 1. Germline trimming: 10 bases from V, 5 bases from J; junction bases outside gene matches: 9.